This T cell receptor beta chain was recovered during a study of T cells in tumors after PD-1 blockade. The protocol was immunoSEQ multiplex PCR, while the TCRdb copy is restricted to in-frame clones and leaves out a portion. This table has fewer than 55,000 clones, 65% to 85% appearing once. The CDR3 contains 14 residues. The V end was cut by 9 bases, the J end by 0 bases, with 14 bases between. Germline V gene data show CDR1 as SGHTA and CDR2 as FQGNSA. The sequence came from a human donor with basal cell carcinoma. The input for sequencing was PBMCs, taken before anti-PD-1 treatment. The chain couples TRBV7-2 to TRBJ1-1; perhaps TRBD1 as D (6 bases). CDR3 bases: TGTGCCAGTTCAACAGGGAACATGAACACTGAAGCTTTCTTT. Its protein is CASSTGNMNTEAFF. Looking up the rest from reference TRBV7-2 and TRBJ1-1 gives the full variable domain: GAGVSQSPSNKVTEKGKDVELRCDPISGHTALYWYRQSLGQGLEFLIYFQGNSAPDKSGLPSDRFSAERTGGSVSTLTIQRTQQEDSAVYLCASSTGNMNTEAFFGQGTRLTVV.